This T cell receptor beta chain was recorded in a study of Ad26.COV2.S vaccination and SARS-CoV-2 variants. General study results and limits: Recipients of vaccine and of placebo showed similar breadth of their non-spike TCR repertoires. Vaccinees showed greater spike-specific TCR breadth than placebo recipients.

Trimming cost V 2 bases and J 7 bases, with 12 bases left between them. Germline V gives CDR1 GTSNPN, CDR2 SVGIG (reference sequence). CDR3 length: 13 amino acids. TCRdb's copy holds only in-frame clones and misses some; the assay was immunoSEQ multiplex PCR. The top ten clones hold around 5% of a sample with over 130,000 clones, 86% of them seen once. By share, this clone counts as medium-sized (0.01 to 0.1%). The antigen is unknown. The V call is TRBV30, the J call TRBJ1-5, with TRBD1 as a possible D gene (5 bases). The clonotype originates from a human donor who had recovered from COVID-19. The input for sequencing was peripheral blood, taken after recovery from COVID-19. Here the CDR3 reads CAWSWGGLQPQHF. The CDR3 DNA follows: TGTGCCTGGAGTTGGGGGGGTCTGCAGCCCCAGCATTTT.